This T cell receptor beta chain was captured by sequencing in a study of control samples from healthy donors and cancer patients. This CDR3 comprises 11 residues. Trimming took 2 bases from V and 5 from J, leaving 3 bases between them. Germline CDR1 and CDR2: LGHDT and YNNKEL (reference sequence). Produced via immunoSEQ multiplex PCR; TCRdb's table is partial and in-frame only. Of 250,000 to 300,000 clones in the sample, roughly 80% were seen once. Regarding this clone: This CDR3 is also generated by other DNA sequences in the sample.

The chain combines TRBV3-1 (or the pseudogene TRBV3-2) with TRBJ2-5, with D unresolved. The sample comprised PBMCs. The sequence was obtained from a woman in her sixties with lung cancer. The CDR3 sequence is CASSQLETQYF. CDR3 DNA sequence: TGTGCCAGCAGCCAATTGGAGACCCAGTACTTC.